This T cell receptor (beta chain) was recovered during a study of shared clonotypes between healthy human individuals. Overall study context: CD4 naive and memory got three plates each, CD8 naive two, CD8 memory one.

TCRdb keeps only in-frame clones here, not all; method: immunoSEQ multiplex PCR. This table holds under 2,500,000 clones, about 94% found once. A remark on this clone: The sample holds other DNA sequences that translate to the same CDR3.

Trimming shortened V by 0 bases and J by 0 bases, and 9 bases separated the two germline ends. Germline CDR1 and CDR2: LNHNV and YYDKDF (reference sequence). The CDR3 consists of 16 residues. The sequence was collected from a man aged 18 to 30 in good health. The chain uses TRBV15 and TRBJ1-3; a weak D match, TRBD1 (5 bases). The sample taken for sequencing was naive CD4+ T cells sorted from blood. Subset noted: CD45RA+ positively selected. In DNA form, the CDR3 reads TGTGCCACCAGCAGAGATCGGGGGAGCTCTGGAAACACCATATATTTT. Translating gives CATSRDRGSSGNTIYF. The full variable domain, in which reference TRBV15 and TRBJ1-3 provide the parts outside the CDR3, is DAMVIQNPRYQVTQFGKPVTLSCSQTLNHNVMYWYQQKSSQAPKLLFHYYDKDFNNEADTPDNFQSRRPNTSFCFLDIRSPGLGDTAMYLCATSRDRGSSGNTIYFGEGSWLTVV.